This is a list of T cell receptor beta chains from one sample in a study of Ad26.COV2.S vaccination and SARS-CoV-2 variants. Method: immunoSEQ multiplex PCR; TCRdb's copy keeps in-frame clones and lacks some. In the table there are about 410,000 clones, about 91% of which are singletons. Sample: peripheral blood, taken in a trial of Ad26.COV2.S vaccine versus placebo. All receptors come from a person aged 18-65 years who received the Ad26.COV2.S COVID-19 vaccine or a placebo. CDR3s include the opening cysteine and the closing phenylalanine or tryptophan. A D gene is named only where the DNA matches it firmly. The listing skips clone size in some rows; elsewhere it reads once, few, many or a size class.

clone size	J gene	D gene	V gene	CDR3 protein	CDR3 DNA
.	TRBJ1-6	.	TRBV30	CAWSTRGLSPLHF	TGTGCCTGGAGTACCCGGGGACTTTCACCCCTCCACTTT
.	TRBJ2-7	TRBD1	TRBV11-2	CASSLRRGQGHEQYF	TGTGCCAGCAGCTTACGCCGAGGACAGGGCCACGAGCAGTACTTC
.	TRBJ2-7	TRBD1	TRBV19	CASSNIDRQGNEQYF	TGTGCCAGTAGCAACATCGACCGACAGGGTAACGAGCAGTACTTC
.	TRBJ2-2	.	TRBV7-3	CASSLSPANTGELFF	TGTGCCAGCAGCTTATCTCCAGCGAACACCGGGGAGCTGTTTTTT
once	TRBJ2-5	.	TRBV4-2	CASSQDGGGIARWETQYF	TGTGCCAGCAGCCAAGACGGTGGAGGGATCGCCAGATGGGAGACCCAGTACTTC
.	TRBJ1-2	.	TRBV5-1	CASSLYQTGTGYGYTF	TGCGCCAGCAGCTTGTACCAAACTGGGACGGGGTATGGCTACACCTTC
.	TRBJ2-3	.	TRBV27	CATTNPQRLADTQYF	TGTGCCACCACAAACCCCCAGCGCCTGGCAGATACGCAGTATTTT
once	TRBJ2-2	.	TRBV6-5	CASSPGLVGAGELFF	TGTGCCAGCAGCCCCGGACTTGTTGGAGCCGGGGAGCTGTTTTTT
.	TRBJ2-5	.	TRBV3-1/TRBV3-2	CASSPGLGGTRETQYF	TGTGCCAGCAGCCCGGGTCTGGGCGGGACACGGGAGACCCAGTACTTC
.	TRBJ1-1	.	TRBV27	CASSLLGFGQATEAFF	TGTGCCAGCAGTTTACTCGGTTTCGGCCAAGCCACTGAAGCTTTCTTT
.	TRBJ1-2	.	TRBV2	CASSRTANGYTF	TGTGCCAGCAGCCGGACAGCTAATGGCTACACCTTC
.	TRBJ2-6	.	TRBV10-3	CAISAPSGANVLTF	TGTGCCATCAGTGCTCCTTCTGGGGCCAACGTCCTGACTTTC
.	TRBJ1-2	.	TRBV4-1	CASSQDRMQGSYGYTF	TGCGCCAGCAGCCAAGATCGGATGCAGGGATCCTATGGCTACACCTTC
.	TRBJ1-4	.	TRBV5-1	CASSLVGRRDEKLFF	TGCGCCAGCAGCTTGGTGGGGCGTAGGGATGAAAAACTGTTTTTT
.	TRBJ1-5	.	TRBV28	CASRSAQRPQHF	TGTGCCAGCAGGTCCGCGCAGAGGCCCCAGCATTTT
.	TRBJ2-7	TRBD1	TRBV5-1	CASSFIGTAYEQYF	TGCGCCAGCAGCTTTATCGGGACAGCCTACGAGCAGTACTTC
.	TRBJ1-2	.	TRBV7-9	CASSPNSAGNYGYTF	TGTGCCAGCAGCCCAAACAGCGCGGGCAACTATGGCTACACCTTC
.	TRBJ1-5	.	TRBV5-4	CASSLGGGIADQPQHF	TGTGCCAGCAGCCTGGGGGGTGGCATAGCCGATCAGCCCCAGCATTTT
.	TRBJ2-1	.	TRBV9	CASTPGGSGAHRDNEQFF	TGTGCCAGCACCCCTGGGGGTAGCGGAGCCCATAGAGACAATGAGCAGTTCTTC
.	TRBJ2-7	.	TRBV6-5	CASSYSAGGYYEQYF	TGTGCCAGCAGTTACTCGGCGGGTGGATACTACGAGCAGTACTTC
.	TRBJ2-5	.	TRBV10-3	CAISVDREETQYF	TGTGCCATCAGTGTTGACCGCGAAGAGACCCAGTACTTC
.	TRBJ1-1	.	TRBV15	CATSRQGHKREAFF	TGTGCCACCAGCAGACAGGGTCATAAAAGAGAAGCTTTCTTT
.	TRBJ2-1	TRBD2	TRBV9	CASSAASGSSYNEQFF	TGTGCCAGCAGCGCCGCCAGCGGGAGCTCCTACAATGAGCAGTTCTTC
once	TRBJ2-7	.	TRBV5-5	CASSFRYAYEQYF	TGTGCCAGCAGCTTCCGGTATGCCTACGAGCAGTACTTC
.	TRBJ2-3	.	TRBV2	CASRYSPSGDTQYF	TGTGCCAGCAGGTATTCCCCCTCGGGAGATACGCAGTATTTT
.	TRBJ2-1	TRBD2	TRBV2	CASRARTGAGGPNEQFF	TGTGCCAGCAGAGCTAGGACGGGAGCGGGAGGGCCTAATGAGCAGTTCTTC
.	TRBJ2-5	TRBD2	TRBV3-1/TRBV3-2	CASSPREASQETQYF	TGTGCCAGCAGTCCCCGGGAGGCGAGCCAAGAGACCCAGTACTTC
.	TRBJ2-1	TRBD1	TRBV15	CATSRDRPGTGNEQFF	TGTGCCACCAGCAGAGATCGGCCCGGGACAGGGAATGAGCAGTTCTTC
.	TRBJ1-4	.	TRBV4-3	CASSQDGSARYEKLFF	TGCGCCAGCAGCCAAGATGGGTCCGCCCGGTATGAAAAACTGTTTTTT
.	TRBJ2-4	.	TRBV7-2	CASSPRWDAKNIQYF	TGTGCCAGCAGCCCCCGGTGGGATGCCAAAAACATTCAGTACTTC
once	TRBJ1-4	.	TRBV19	CASSMWGAIANEKLFF	TGTGCCAGTAGTATGTGGGGGGCGATCGCTAATGAAAAACTGTTTTTT
.	TRBJ2-2	TRBD2	TRBV5-1	CASSLVFLAGNTGELFF	TGCGCCAGCAGCTTGGTCTTCCTAGCGGGGAACACCGGGGAGCTGTTTTTT
.	TRBJ1-5	TRBD1	TRBV19	CASKGQGSNQPQHF	TGTGCCAGTAAGGGACAGGGGAGCAATCAGCCCCAGCATTTT
.	TRBJ1-1	.	TRBV19	CASSIGNTEAFF	TGTGCCAGTAGTATAGGCAACACTGAAGCTTTCTTT
.	TRBJ1-1	.	TRBV28	CASSFGGRETEAFF	TGTGCCAGCAGTTTTGGGGGGCGCGAAACTGAAGCTTTCTTT
.	TRBJ1-1	.	TRBV6-5	CASSYPGEGEAFF	TGTGCCAGCAGTTACCCTGGGGAGGGTGAAGCTTTCTTT
.	TRBJ2-7	.	TRBV19	CASSLDGFSYEQYF	TGTGCCAGTAGTTTGGACGGTTTCTCCTACGAGCAGTACTTC
.	TRBJ1-1	TRBD1	TRBV15	CATSRAGRGRTEAFF	TGTGCCACCAGCAGAGCGGGCAGGGGGCGGACTGAAGCTTTCTTT
.	TRBJ2-1	TRBD2	TRBV3-1/TRBV3-2	CASSPRSGVTSSYNEQFF	TGTGCCAGCAGCCCCCGGAGCGGGGTGACCAGCTCCTACAATGAGCAGTTCTTC
.	TRBJ1-3	.	TRBV7-3	CASSAQDGNTIYF	TGTGCCAGCAGCGCACAAGATGGAAACACCATATATTTT
.	TRBJ2-1	TRBD2	TRBV5-1	CASSLRTGLGTNEQFF	TGCGCCAGCAGCTTACGTACAGGACTAGGCACCAATGAGCAGTTCTTC
.	TRBJ1-1	.	TRBV7-9	CASSPPYTEAFF	TGTGCCAGCAGCCCGCCGTACACTGAAGCTTTCTTT